These 15 T cell receptor beta chains share one sample of origin, sequenced in a study of blood T cell repertoires in COVID-19. Sequencing used immunoSEQ multiplex PCR; TCRdb keeps in-frame clones, though not all of them. The repertoire holds under 65,000 clones, about 90% seen once, with about 5.1% in the top ten. The sample consisted of peripheral blood. Source of these receptors: an older man in a cohort sampled during active COVID-19.

The chain links TRBV5-1 to TRBJ2-1; 13 bases map to TRBD2. V was clipped by 7 bases and J by 9 bases; unmatched bases: 7. Germline V lookup: CDR1 SGHRS, CDR2 YFSETQ. This CDR3 has 14 residues. The CDR3 DNA reads as TGCGCCAGCGGAACTAGCGGGGGGGCAGGTGAGCAGTTCTTC. Amino acid sequence: CASGTSGGAGEQFF.

The V and J genes are TRBV2 and TRBJ2-7, with D possibly matching TRBD2 (6 bases). The CDR3 spans 15 residues. V shed 1 base and J shed 2 bases, with 12 bases lying between them. Germline CDR1 and CDR2: SNHLY and FYNNEI. The CDR3 reads CASSEVGTGAYEQYF. As DNA, the CDR3 is TGTGCCAGCAGTGAAGTAGGGACGGGGGCCTACGAGCAGTACTTC. Variable domain in full (rest from reference TRBV2 and TRBJ2-7): EPEVTQTPSHQVTQMGQEVILRCVPISNHLYFYWYRQILGQKVEFLVSFYNNEISEKSEIFDDQFSVERPDGSNFTLKIRSTKLEDSAMYFCASSEVGTGAYEQYFGPGTRLTVT.

The chain recombines TRBV5-1 with TRBJ2-1, with 8 nucleotides matching TRBD2. J gave up 0 bases and V 4 bases, and 12 bases lay outside the gene matches. The CDR3 spans 18 residues. CDR1 and CDR2 from the germline V gene are SGHRS and YFSETQ. The CDR3 loop is CASSPEGSGVYSYNEQFF. The CDR3 region has the DNA TGCGCCAGCAGCCCTGAGGGTAGCGGGGTATACTCCTACAATGAGCAGTTCTTC.

The chain has TRBV29-1 and TRBJ2-5, with 8 nucleotides matching TRBD2. The J segment lost 5 bases and the V segment lost 3 bases, leaving 11 bases of the junction unmatched. This CDR3 has 15 amino acids. Germline-derived CDR1 and CDR2 are SQVTM and ANQGSEA. CDR3 protein: CSVDASGHTRETQYF. DNA for the CDR3: TGCAGCGTTGATGCTAGCGGGCACACCCGGGAGACCCAGTACTTC.

This chain uses TRBV27 with TRBJ1-6; possibly TRBD1 for D (6 bases). Germline V gene data show CDR1 as MNHEY and CDR2 as SMNVEV (reference sequence). Trimming took off 7 bases at V and 9 bases at J, with 16 bases between the two ends. The CDR3 totals 14 residues. Written as DNA, the CDR3 is TGTGCCAGCACGAGAGGGGGGGTAGGTTCACCCCTCCACTTT. Residues: CASTRGGVGSPLHF.

The chain has TRBV3-1 (or the pseudogene TRBV3-2) and TRBJ1-3; a weak D match, TRBD1 (5 bases). The CDR3 is 16 amino acids. Germline V gives CDR1 LGHDT, CDR2 YNNKEL (reference sequence). The ends were cut back, 5 bases at V and 3 bases at J, with 17 bases in the middle. In DNA, the CDR3 is TGTGCCAGCAGCAATAGTATAGGGGTCAATGGAAACACCATATATTTT. Its protein product is CASSNSIGVNGNTIYF.

This rearrangement joins TRBV5-1 to TRBJ2-3; maybe TRBD2 (6 bases). Germline lookup yields CDR1 SGHRS and CDR2 YFSETQ. The CDR3 loop spans 14 amino acids. The ends were cut back, 7 bases at V and 3 bases at J, with 15 bases in the middle. In DNA form, the CDR3 reads TGCGCCAGCCGTCTTGGCGGGGCAACAGATACGCAGTATTTT. It yields the protein CASRLGGATDTQYF.

This clone was recorded once. The DNA for the CDR3 is TGTGCCAGCAGCCCCGGACTAGCGGGAGGGCGGACAGATACGCAGTATTTT. Protein product: CASSPGLAGGRTDTQYF. The V call is TRBV5-8, the J call TRBJ2-3; the match to TRBD2 covers 15 bases. The V segment lost 4 bases and the J segment 3 bases; nucleotides outside the gene matches: 6. Germline CDR1 SGHTS, CDR2 YDEGEE. The CDR3 spans 17 residues.

This clone has just one count. The chain couples TRBV20-1 to TRBJ1-1; the D is unclear. Trimming removed 0 bases from V and 10 bases from J, with 9 bases in between. The CDR3 has 11 amino acids. CDR1 and CDR2 from the germline V gene are DFQATT and SNEGSKA (reference sequence). The CDR3 nucleotides are TGCAGTGCTAGAGAGGCGGTAAGAGCTTTCTTT. This sequence encodes CSAREAVRAFF.

This clone was picked up one time. The CDR3 sequence: CASSLGQRGPQETQYF. For the CDR3, the DNA is TGCGCCAGCAGCTTGGGTCAAAGAGGCCCTCAAGAGACCCAGTACTTC. J is TRBJ2-5 and V is TRBV5-1; D uncertain. Per germline, CDR1 SGHRS and CDR2 YFSETQ. This CDR3 region has 16 residues. The V end lost 0 bases, the J end lost 2 bases, and 14 bases lay between the germline ends.

The chain is built from TRBV6-5 and TRBJ2-7, with 9 bases aligning to TRBD1. J was trimmed by 0 bases and V by 6 bases; bases with no gene match: 3. Germline V gives CDR1 MNHEY, CDR2 SVGAGI. This CDR3 region has 14 residues. CDR3 region: CASRRQGDSYEQYF. The CDR3, as DNA: TGTGCCAGCAGGAGACAGGGGGACTCCTACGAGCAGTACTTC.

This chain links TRBV29-1 with TRBJ1-2; D is possibly TRBD1 (5 bases). V dropped 4 bases and J dropped 4 bases, with 10 bases sitting between them. The CDR3 has 12 amino acids. Germline V gene sequence: CDR1 SQVTM, CDR2 ANQGSEA. CDR3 sequence reads: CSVGEGTYGYTF. The CDR3 DNA follows: TGCAGCGTTGGGGAGGGGACCTATGGCTACACCTTC. The full variable domain, its missing parts supplied by reference TRBV29-1 and TRBJ1-2, is SAVISQKPSRDICQRGTSLTIQCQVDSQVTMMFWYRQQPGQSLTLIATANQGSEATYESGFVIDKFPISRPNLTFSTLTVSNMSPEDSSIYLCSVGEGTYGYTFGSGTRLTVV.

As regards this clone: Germline is not matched at one junction end, which may reflect a read error. This CDR3 reads CASSLWDRGDNLNF. CDR3 DNA: TGTGCCAGCAGCTTATGGGACAGGGGGGATAACTTGAACTTC. The chain recombines TRBV7-2 with TRBJ2-7, with 11 bases matching TRBD1. Germline V lookup: CDR1 SGHTA, CDR2 FQGNSA. The CDR3 has 14 amino acids.

This clone appeared once. V is TRBV20-1 and J is TRBJ2-7; a possible D gene is TRBD1 (7 bases). The V and J ends lost 3 bases and 4 bases respectively, with 13 bases between them. Germline CDR1 reads DFQATT; CDR2 reads SNEGSKA (reference sequence). The CDR3 length is 13 residues. CDR3 in amino acids: CSASQGEEYEQYF. The CDR3 DNA sequence: TGCAGTGCTAGTCAGGGGGAGGAGTACGAGCAGTACTTC.

V usage is TRBV20-1 and J usage is TRBJ2-3, with 8 bases lining up with TRBD1. This CDR3 is 14 amino acids long. V was pared by 3 bases and J by 2 bases, with 4 bases of the junction left unmatched. The germline V gene encodes CDR1 DFQATT and CDR2 SNEGSKA (reference sequence). CDR3 nucleotides: TGCAGTGCTAGTTACAGGGGGTCCACAGATACGCAGTATTTT. As protein: CSASYRGSTDTQYF.